This note documents a single T cell receptor (beta chain) sequence. As yet, its antigen is unknown. The entry originates in a study of cytomegalovirus exposure and HLA in healthy donors. Overall study findings and caveats: An analysis that was carried out later associated 15,000 to 20,000 TCR beta sequences with HLA alleles at 0.05 false discovery rate. Productive status was seen about 90% or about 30% of the time for most TCR beta V segments in an earlier analysis.

The PCR ran on 60 Vbeta and 13 Jbeta primers. Libraries were prepared by immunoSEQ multiplex PCR; TCRdb keeps only in-frame clonotypes and omits some of them. The sample includes fewer than 90,000 clones, around 75% seen only once; the top ten take 14% to 15%. The J segment lost 6 bases and the V segment lost 4 bases, leaving 6 bases of the junction unmatched. Germline CDR1 and CDR2: SQVTM and ANQGSEA. This CDR3 is built from 13 residues. This receptor was taken from a woman between 40 and 50 years old in good health and CMV-seropositive. Sequenced: PBMCs. The J gene is TRBJ2-7, the V gene TRBV29-1; 10 bases align to TRBD2. The CDR3 nucleotides read TGCAGCGTTGCTAGCGGGGGCCTCAGCGAGCAGTACTTC. The encoded protein is CSVASGGLSEQYF.